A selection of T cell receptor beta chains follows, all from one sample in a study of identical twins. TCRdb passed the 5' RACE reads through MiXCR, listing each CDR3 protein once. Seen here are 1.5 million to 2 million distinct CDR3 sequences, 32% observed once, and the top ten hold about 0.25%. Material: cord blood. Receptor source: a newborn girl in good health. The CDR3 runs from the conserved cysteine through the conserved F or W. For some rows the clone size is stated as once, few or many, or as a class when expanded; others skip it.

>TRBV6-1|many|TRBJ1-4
CASSEYGTDEKLFF
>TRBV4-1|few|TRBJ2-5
CASSHHQGRVQETQYF
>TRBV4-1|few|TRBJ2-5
CASSQGTSGRAYGETQYF
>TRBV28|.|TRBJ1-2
CASSLPRGQEYGYTF
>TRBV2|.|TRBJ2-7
CASTVSLASSYEQYF
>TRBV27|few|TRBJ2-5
CASTTFRWGYETQYF
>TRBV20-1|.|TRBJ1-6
CSAVQGNSPLHF
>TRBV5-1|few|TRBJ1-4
CASTPGQLQTNEKLFF
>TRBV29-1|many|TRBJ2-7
CSVDGSGTYEQYF
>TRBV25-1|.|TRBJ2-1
CASSVHGGNEQFF
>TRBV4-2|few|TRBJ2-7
CASSHHRGVYEQYF
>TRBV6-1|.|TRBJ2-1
CASAGRGLAGFSSYNEQFF
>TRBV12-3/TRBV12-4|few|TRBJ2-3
CANTRRGTDTQYF
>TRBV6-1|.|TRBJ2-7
CASSELRSYEQYF
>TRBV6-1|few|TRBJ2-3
CASTLTWGTAGTDTQYF
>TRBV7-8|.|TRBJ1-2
CASSPPRLSKEYQASYGYTF